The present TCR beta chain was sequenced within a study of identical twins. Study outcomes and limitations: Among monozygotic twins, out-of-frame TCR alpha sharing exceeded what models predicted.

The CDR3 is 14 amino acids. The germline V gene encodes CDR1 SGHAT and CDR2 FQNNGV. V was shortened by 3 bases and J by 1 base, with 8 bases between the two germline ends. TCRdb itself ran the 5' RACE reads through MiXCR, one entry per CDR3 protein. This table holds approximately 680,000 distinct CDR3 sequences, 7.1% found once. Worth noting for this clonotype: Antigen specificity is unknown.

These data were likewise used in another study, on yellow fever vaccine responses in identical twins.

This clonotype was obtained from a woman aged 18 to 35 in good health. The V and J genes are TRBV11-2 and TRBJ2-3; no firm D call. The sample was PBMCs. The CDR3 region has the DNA TGTGCCAGCAGCTTCGATCTAGGCACAGATACGCAGTATTTT. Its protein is CASSFDLGTDTQYF.